This T cell receptor (beta chain) comes out of a study of shared clonotypes between healthy human individuals. Study context: CD4 naive cells filled three plates per donor, CD4 memory three, CD8 naive two and CD8 memory one. Study-wide results and limits: The small donor group covered limited genetic and exposure diversity. Estimated richness values were generally larger in naive subsets than in memory subsets.

CD45RA-negative memory and CD45RA+ naive subsets were split from the CD4+ cells. Notes on this clone: The antigen remains unidentified.

The assay was immunoSEQ multiplex PCR, and TCRdb's table has in-frame clones only and misses some. In the table there are hundreds of thousands of clones, approximately 79% of which are singletons. Looked up from germline, CDR1 is SQVTM and CDR2 is ANQGSEA. Trimming pared 3 bases from V and 9 bases from J, leaving 15 bases between. This CDR3 comprises 12 residues. V and J are TRBV29-1 and TRBJ2-7; D is undetermined. The clonotype comes from a woman in her twenties or thirties in good health. The sequenced sample consisted of memory CD4+ T cells sorted from blood. The subset here: CD45RA-negative fraction. CDR3 nucleotides: TGCAGCGTTGATTCTGGGGTAGGTGTGCAGTACTTC. This translates into CSVDSGVGVQYF.